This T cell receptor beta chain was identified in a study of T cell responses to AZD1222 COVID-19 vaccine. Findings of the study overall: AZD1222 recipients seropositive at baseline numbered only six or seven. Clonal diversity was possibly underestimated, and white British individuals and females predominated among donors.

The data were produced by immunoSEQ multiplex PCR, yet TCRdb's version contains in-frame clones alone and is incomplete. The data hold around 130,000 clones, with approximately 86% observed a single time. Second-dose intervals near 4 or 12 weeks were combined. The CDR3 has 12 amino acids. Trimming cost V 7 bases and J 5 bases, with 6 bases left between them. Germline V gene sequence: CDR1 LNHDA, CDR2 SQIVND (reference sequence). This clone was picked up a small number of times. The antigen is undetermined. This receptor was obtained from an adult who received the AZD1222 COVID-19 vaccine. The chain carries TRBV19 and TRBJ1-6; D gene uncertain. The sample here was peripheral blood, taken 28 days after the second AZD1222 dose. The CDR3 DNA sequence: TGTGCCAGTAAGGTCAATAATTCACCCCTCCACTTT. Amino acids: CASKVNNSPLHF.